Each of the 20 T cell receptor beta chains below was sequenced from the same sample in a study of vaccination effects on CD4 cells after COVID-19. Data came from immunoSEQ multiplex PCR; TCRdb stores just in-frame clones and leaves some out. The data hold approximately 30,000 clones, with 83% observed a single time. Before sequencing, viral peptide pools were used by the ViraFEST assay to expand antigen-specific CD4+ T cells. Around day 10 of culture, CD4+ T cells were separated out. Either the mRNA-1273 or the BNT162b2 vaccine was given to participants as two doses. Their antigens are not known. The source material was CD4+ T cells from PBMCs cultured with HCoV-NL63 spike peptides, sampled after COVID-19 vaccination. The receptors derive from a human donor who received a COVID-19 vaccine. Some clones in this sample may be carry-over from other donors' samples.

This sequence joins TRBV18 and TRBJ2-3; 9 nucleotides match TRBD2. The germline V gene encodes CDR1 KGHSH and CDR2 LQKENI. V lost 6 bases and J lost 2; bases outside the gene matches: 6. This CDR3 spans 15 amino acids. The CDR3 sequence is CASSPLAGITDTQYF. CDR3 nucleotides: TGTGCCAGCTCCCCTCTAGCGGGGATCACAGATACGCAGTATTTT.

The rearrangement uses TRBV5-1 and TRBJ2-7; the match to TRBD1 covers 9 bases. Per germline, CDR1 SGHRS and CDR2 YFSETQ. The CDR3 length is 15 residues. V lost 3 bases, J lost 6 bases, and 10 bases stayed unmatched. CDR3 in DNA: TGCGCCAGCAGCTCGACTCCCGGGACAGGGTCCGAGCAGTACGTC. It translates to CASSSTPGTGSEQYV.

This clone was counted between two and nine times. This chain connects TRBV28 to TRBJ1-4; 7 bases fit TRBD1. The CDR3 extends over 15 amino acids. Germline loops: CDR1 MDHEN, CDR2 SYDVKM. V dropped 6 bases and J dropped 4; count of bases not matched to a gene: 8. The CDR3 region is CASRVDRANNEKLFF. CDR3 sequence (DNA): TGTGCCAGCAGGGTCGACAGGGCGAATAATGAAAAACTGTTTTTT.

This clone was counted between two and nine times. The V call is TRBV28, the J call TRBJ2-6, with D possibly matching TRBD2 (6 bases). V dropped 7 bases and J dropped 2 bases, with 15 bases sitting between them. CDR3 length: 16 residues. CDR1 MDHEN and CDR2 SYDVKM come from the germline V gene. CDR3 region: CASISGGTPGANVLTF. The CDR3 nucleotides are TGTGCCAGCATCTCCGGGGGTACACCTGGGGCCAACGTCCTGACTTTC.

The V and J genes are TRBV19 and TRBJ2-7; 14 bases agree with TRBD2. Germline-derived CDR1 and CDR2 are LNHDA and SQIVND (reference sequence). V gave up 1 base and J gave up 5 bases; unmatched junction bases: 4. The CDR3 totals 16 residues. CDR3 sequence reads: CASSIVGLAGGHEQYV. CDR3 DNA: TGTGCCAGTAGTATAGTCGGACTAGCGGGGGGCCACGAGCAGTACGTC.

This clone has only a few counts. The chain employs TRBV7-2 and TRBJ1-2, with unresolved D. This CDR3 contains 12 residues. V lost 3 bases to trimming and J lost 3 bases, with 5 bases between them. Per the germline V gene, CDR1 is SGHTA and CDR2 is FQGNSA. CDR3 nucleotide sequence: TGTGCCAGCAGCTTTTATGACTATGGCTACACCTTC. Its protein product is CASSFYDYGYTF.

The CDR3 loop is CATLKEGGLETQYF. The CDR3, as DNA: TGTGCCACCCTCAAGGAAGGGGGCCTGGAGACCCAGTACTTC. The V and J genes are TRBV6-6 and TRBJ2-5; 7 bases fit TRBD1. V dropped 10 bases and J dropped 5; count of bases not matched to a gene: 13. Germline CDR1 reads MNHNY; CDR2 reads SVGAGI (reference sequence). The CDR3 is 14 amino acids.

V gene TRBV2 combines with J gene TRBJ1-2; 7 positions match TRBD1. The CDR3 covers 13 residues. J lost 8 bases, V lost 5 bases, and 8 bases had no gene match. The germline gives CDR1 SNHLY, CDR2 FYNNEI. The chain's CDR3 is CASSRQGNGGYTF. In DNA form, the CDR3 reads TGTGCCAGCAGTCGACAGGGAAACGGCGGCTACACCTTC.

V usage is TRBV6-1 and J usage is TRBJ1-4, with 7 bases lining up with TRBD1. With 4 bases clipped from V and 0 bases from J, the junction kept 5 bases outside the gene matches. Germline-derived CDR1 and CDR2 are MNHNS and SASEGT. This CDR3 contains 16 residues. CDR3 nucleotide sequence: TGTGCCAGCAGTGGGATTGGACAGGCAACTAATGAAAAACTGTTTTTT. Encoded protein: CASSGIGQATNEKLFF.

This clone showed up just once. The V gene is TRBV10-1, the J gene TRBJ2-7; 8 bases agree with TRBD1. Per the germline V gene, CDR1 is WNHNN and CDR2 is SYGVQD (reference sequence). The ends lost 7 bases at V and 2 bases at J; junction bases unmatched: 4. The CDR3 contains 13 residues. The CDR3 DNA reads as TGCGCCAGCATTGGGACAGGCACCTACGAGCAGTACGTC. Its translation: CASIGTGTYEQYV.

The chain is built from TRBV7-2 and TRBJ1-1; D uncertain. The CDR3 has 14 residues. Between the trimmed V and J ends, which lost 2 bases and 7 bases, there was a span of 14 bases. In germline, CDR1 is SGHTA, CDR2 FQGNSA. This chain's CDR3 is CASSLLGVIGEAFF. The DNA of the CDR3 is TGTGCCAGCAGCTTACTTGGGGTGATTGGTGAAGCTTTCTTT.

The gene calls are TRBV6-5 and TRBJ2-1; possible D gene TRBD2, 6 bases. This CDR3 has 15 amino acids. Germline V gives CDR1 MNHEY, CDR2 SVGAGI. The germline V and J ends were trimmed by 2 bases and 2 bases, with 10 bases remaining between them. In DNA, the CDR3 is TGTGCCAGCAGTTACCAGGCGGGGACCTACAATGAGCAGTTCTTC. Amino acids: CASSYQAGTYNEQFF.

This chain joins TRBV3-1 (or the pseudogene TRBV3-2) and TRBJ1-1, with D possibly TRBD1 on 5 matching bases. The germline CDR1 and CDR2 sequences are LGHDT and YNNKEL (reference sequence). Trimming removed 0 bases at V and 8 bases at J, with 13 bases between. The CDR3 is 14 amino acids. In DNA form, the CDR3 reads TGTGCCAGCAGCCAAGATCTCAGGGCTTTGGAAGCTTTCTTT. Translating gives CASSQDLRALEAFF.

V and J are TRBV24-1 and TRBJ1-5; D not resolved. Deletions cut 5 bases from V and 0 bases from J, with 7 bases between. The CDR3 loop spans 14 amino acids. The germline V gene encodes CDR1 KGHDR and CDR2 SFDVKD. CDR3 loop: CATSGPNSNQPQHF. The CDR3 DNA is TGTGCCACCAGTGGGCCTAATAGCAATCAGCCCCAGCATTTT.

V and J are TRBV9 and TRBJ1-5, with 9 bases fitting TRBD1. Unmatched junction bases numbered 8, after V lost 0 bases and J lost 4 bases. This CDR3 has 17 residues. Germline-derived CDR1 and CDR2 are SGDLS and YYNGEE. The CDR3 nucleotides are TGTGCCAGCAGCGTAGGCTTCGGGGACAGGGATAATCAGCCCCAGCATTTT. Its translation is CASSVGFGDRDNQPQHF.

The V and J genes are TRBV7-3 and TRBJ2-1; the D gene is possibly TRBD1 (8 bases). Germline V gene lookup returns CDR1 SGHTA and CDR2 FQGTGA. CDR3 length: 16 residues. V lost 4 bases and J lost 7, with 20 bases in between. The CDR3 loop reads CASSSGGRGQMNEQFF. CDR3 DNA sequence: TGTGCCAGCAGCTCGGGGGGCAGGGGGCAGATGAATGAGCAGTTCTTC.

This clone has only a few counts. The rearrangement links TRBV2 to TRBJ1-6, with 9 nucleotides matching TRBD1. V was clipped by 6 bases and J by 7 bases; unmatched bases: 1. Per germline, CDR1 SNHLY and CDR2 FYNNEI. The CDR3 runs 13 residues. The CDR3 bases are TGTGCCAGCAGGGACAGGGGAAATTCACCCCTCCACTTT. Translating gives CASRDRGNSPLHF.

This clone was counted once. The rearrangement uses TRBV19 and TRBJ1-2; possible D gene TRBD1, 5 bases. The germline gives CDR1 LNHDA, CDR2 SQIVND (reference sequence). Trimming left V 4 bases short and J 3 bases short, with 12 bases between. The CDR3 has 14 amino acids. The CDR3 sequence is CASSTTQGYYGYTF. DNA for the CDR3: TGTGCCAGTAGTACCACTCAGGGTTACTATGGCTACACCTTC.

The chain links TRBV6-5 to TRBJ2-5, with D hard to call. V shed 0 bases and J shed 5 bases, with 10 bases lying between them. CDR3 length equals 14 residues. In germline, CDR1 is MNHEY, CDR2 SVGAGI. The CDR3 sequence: CASSYSGLGETQYF. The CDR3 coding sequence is TGTGCCAGCAGTTACTCGGGATTAGGGGAGACCCAGTACTTC.

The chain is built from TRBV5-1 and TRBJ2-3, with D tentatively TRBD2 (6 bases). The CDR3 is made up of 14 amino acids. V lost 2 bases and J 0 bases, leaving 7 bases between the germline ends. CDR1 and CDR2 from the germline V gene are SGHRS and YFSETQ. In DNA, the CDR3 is TGCGCCAGCAGCTTTGGGACTAGCACAGATACGCAGTATTTT. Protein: CASSFGTSTDTQYF.